This entry lists 30 T cell receptor beta chains sequenced from one sample in a study of T cell changes during pregnancy in multiple sclerosis. Using immunoSEQ multiplex PCR, the repertoire was profiled, and TCRdb retains in-frame clones only, with some absent. This sample has around 67,000 clones, with roughly 90% found just once. Sequenced here: peripheral blood, sampled after pregnancy. These receptor sequences come from a female donor in good health, enrolled as a control in a pregnancy study.

The chain joins TRBV16 to TRBJ2-7; D remains unclear. The V gene's germline CDR1 is KGHSY and CDR2 FQNENV. V lost 3 bases, J lost 2 bases, and 11 bases lay in between. The CDR3 runs to 14 residues. CDR3 loop: CASSHAELTYEQYF. For the CDR3, the DNA is TGTGCCAGCAGCCACGCCGAACTTACCTACGAGCAGTACTTC.

J is TRBJ2-3 and V is TRBV9, with 7 bases lining up with TRBD2. J was trimmed by 0 bases and V by 0 bases; bases with no gene match: 4. The CDR3 is 16 amino acids. Germline CDR1 reads SGDLS; CDR2 reads YYNGEE. The CDR3 reads CASSVVSGISTDTQYF. The CDR3, as DNA: TGTGCCAGCAGCGTAGTAAGCGGGATTAGCACAGATACGCAGTATTTT.

The chain combines TRBV30 with TRBJ2-7; TRBD1 agrees at 9 bases. The trim removed 4 bases at V and 5 bases at J, leaving 6 bases unmatched. The CDR3 runs to 13 residues. In germline, CDR1 is GTSNPN, CDR2 SVGIG (reference sequence). CDR3 region: CAWTRDRVNEQYF. CDR3 DNA: TGTGCCTGGACTCGGGACAGGGTGAACGAGCAGTACTTC.

The CDR3 here is CASSQDAGQNYQPQHF. In DNA, the CDR3 is TGCGCCAGCAGCCAAGATGCGGGACAGAATTATCAGCCCCAGCATTTT. J is TRBJ1-5 and V is TRBV4-3; 7 bases agree with TRBD1. The CDR3 totals 16 residues. The V gene's germline CDR1 is LGHNA and CDR2 YSLEER. The V and J ends lost 0 bases and 5 bases, in that order; junction bases with no gene match: 7.

The chain recombines TRBV7-9 with TRBJ2-3; D unclear. Germline CDR1 and CDR2: SEHNR and FQNEAQ (reference sequence). Trimming cost V 5 bases and J 7 bases, with 10 bases left between them. The CDR3 is 12 amino acids. CDR3 residues: CASSGTQNTQYF. The CDR3 coding sequence is TGTGCCAGCAGCGGTACTCAAAATACGCAGTATTTT. The whole variable domain, filled in from reference TRBV7-9 and TRBJ2-3, reads DTGVSQNPRHKITKRGQNVTFRCDPISEHNRLYWYRQTLGQGPEFLTYFQNEAQLEKSRLLSDRFSAERPKGSFSTLEIQRTEQGDSAMYLCASSGTQNTQYFGPGTRLTVL.

V and J are TRBV6-1 and TRBJ2-3, with 9 nucleotides matching TRBD1. V lost 5 bases, J lost 4 bases, and 7 bases stayed unmatched. CDR3 size: 15 residues. CDR1 is MNHNS and CDR2 is SASEGT in the germline V gene. In DNA, the CDR3 is TGTGCCAGCAGTTCTATGACAGGGGGATCAGATACGCAGTATTTT. Amino acid sequence: CASSSMTGGSDTQYF.

The V gene is TRBV6-1, the J gene TRBJ2-7; 11 bases match TRBD1. V shed 3 bases and J 5 bases; nucleotides not matched to a gene: 9. CDR3 length equals 16 residues. CDR1 MNHNS and CDR2 SASEGT come from the germline V gene. The CDR3 DNA follows: TGTGCCAGCAGTGACGGGACCGGGACAGGGGGGAACGAGCAGTACTTC. Protein sequence: CASSDGTGTGGNEQYF.

The V call is TRBV15, the J call TRBJ1-4; D is unclear. This CDR3 has 16 amino acids. Trimming pared 5 bases from V and 0 bases from J, leaving 13 bases between. CDR1 and CDR2 (germline): LNHNV, YYDKDF (reference sequence). This CDR3 is CATSGRQTSTNEKLFF. The CDR3 DNA sequence: TGTGCCACCAGCGGTCGACAAACGTCAACTAATGAAAAACTGTTTTTT.

The CDR3 DNA reads as TGTGCCAGCAGTAAGGGACAGGGGGCGAATAATGAGCAGTTCTTC. Translated, it gives CASSKGQGANNEQFF. This sequence joins TRBV6-4 and TRBJ2-1; 12 nucleotides match TRBD1. This CDR3 contains 15 residues. Germline assignment: CDR1 MRHNA and CDR2 SNTAGT. V dropped 5 bases and J dropped 7; count of bases not matched to a gene: 6.

This rearrangement joins TRBV2 to TRBJ1-4; weak D call: TRBD1 (6 bases). Looked up from germline, CDR1 is SNHLY and CDR2 is FYNNEI. With 7 bases removed from V and 8 bases from J, the gap between germline ends came to 17 bases. The CDR3 covers 14 residues. In nucleotides, the CDR3 is TGTGCCAGCACCCGAGGGGGGGTGGGAGAAAAACTGTTTTTT. Protein: CASTRGGVGEKLFF.

The genes are TRBV10-3 and TRBJ1-1, with TRBD1 as a possible D gene (6 bases). Between the trimmed V and J ends, which lost 3 bases and 6 bases, there was a span of 20 bases. The CDR3 consists of 16 residues. Germline CDR1 reads ENHRY; CDR2 reads SYGVKD. Written as DNA, the CDR3 is TGTGCCATCAGTGACCCCCCGGAACAGGGTCGGGCTGAAGCTTTCTTT. This sequence encodes CAISDPPEQGRAEAFF.

V gene TRBV19 combines with J gene TRBJ2-1; 7 bases are shared with TRBD2. V lost 6 bases, J lost 4 bases, and 15 bases stayed unmatched. CDR1 is LNHDA, CDR2 SQIVND, per germline (reference sequence). The length of the CDR3 is 17 residues. CDR3 amino acids: CASRPALGLADYNEQFF. The CDR3 DNA follows: TGTGCCAGTAGGCCAGCCTTAGGCCTAGCGGATTACAATGAGCAGTTCTTC.

The V gene is TRBV6-5, the J gene TRBJ1-2; D might be TRBD1 (5 bases). The CDR3 is 13 amino acids. CDR1 and CDR2 (germline): MNHEY, SVGAGI. V shed 2 bases and J shed 8 bases, with 12 bases lying between them. Here the CDR3 DNA reads TGTGCCAGCAGTTACACCCCGTGGGGCGGCTACACCTTC. Its translation is CASSYTPWGGYTF.

V usage is TRBV6-5 and J usage is TRBJ1-4; TRBD1 matches 10 bases. Germline CDR1 is MNHEY and CDR2 is SVGAGI. J lost 7 bases, V lost 8 bases, and 4 bases had no gene match. The length of the CDR3 is 13 residues. For the CDR3, the DNA is TGTGCCAGCGGCAGGACAGGGGGTGAAAAACTGTTTTTT. Residues: CASGRTGGEKLFF.

This chain links TRBV10-3 with TRBJ2-3; tentatively, D is TRBD2 (6 bases). Germline assignment: CDR1 ENHRY and CDR2 SYGVKD. V lost 4 bases and J 1 base, leaving 9 bases between the germline ends. There are 14 residues in the CDR3. The CDR3 coding sequence is TGTGCCATCAGTGGTGAGCGGGGCACAGATACGCAGTATTTT. Translating it yields CAISGERGTDTQYF.

V gene TRBV19 combines with J gene TRBJ1-5; TRBD1 aligns across 10 bases. V was clipped by 6 bases and J by 0 bases; unmatched bases: 11. The CDR3 runs to 18 residues. The germline V gene has CDR1 LNHDA and CDR2 SQIVND (reference sequence). The CDR3 sequence: CASSPGTGDFLSNQPQHF. CDR3 nucleotides: TGTGCCAGTAGCCCCGGGACAGGGGACTTTCTTAGCAATCAGCCCCAGCATTTT.

The V and J genes are TRBV7-9 and TRBJ1-1; D is perhaps TRBD1 (5 bases). Germline V lookup: CDR1 SEHNR, CDR2 FQNEAQ (reference sequence). Trimming removed 5 bases at V and 4 bases at J, with 14 bases between. The CDR3 sequence is 14 residues long. The CDR3 loop is CASSSGTAGTEAFF. The CDR3 region has the DNA TGTGCCAGCAGCAGCGGGACCGCGGGCACTGAAGCTTTCTTT.

The V gene is TRBV4-3, the J gene TRBJ1-1; D gene unclear. Germline V lookup: CDR1 LGHNA, CDR2 YSLEER. The CDR3 has 14 residues. Deletions cut 0 bases from V and 7 bases from J, with 12 bases between. The CDR3 DNA reads TGCGCCAGCAGCCAAGATTTTACGAGGCTTGAAGCTTTCTTT. Its translation: CASSQDFTRLEAFF.

The V and J genes are TRBV5-1 and TRBJ2-1; 10 positions agree with TRBD2. V dropped 1 base and J dropped 6; count of bases not matched to a gene: 4. From germline, CDR1 is SGHRS and CDR2 YFSETQ. The CDR3 consists of 15 residues. This chain's CDR3 is CASSLWLAGANEQFF. DNA for the CDR3: TGCGCCAGCAGCTTGTGGCTAGCGGGGGCCAATGAGCAGTTCTTC.

V gene TRBV6-6 combines with J gene TRBJ1-4, with 7 bases aligning to TRBD1. The V segment lost 5 bases and the J segment 5 bases; nucleotides outside the gene matches: 5. In germline, CDR1 is MNHNY, CDR2 SVGAGI (reference sequence). The length of the CDR3 is 14 residues. The chain's CDR3 is CASSQSTGNEKLFF. The CDR3 DNA reads TGTGCCAGCAGTCAATCGACAGGGAATGAAAAACTGTTTTTT.

The J gene is TRBJ2-1, the V gene TRBV5-1; D might be TRBD1 (5 bases). Germline CDR1 reads SGHRS; CDR2 reads YFSETQ. This CDR3 contains 15 residues. V shed 0 bases and J shed 7 bases, with 14 bases lying between them. CDR3 coding DNA: TGCGCCAGCAGCTTGGCAGGGTTTGAAGTTAATGAGCAGTTCTTC. This sequence encodes CASSLAGFEVNEQFF.

V is TRBV7-9 and J is TRBJ2-2; TRBD1 aligns across 8 bases. Germline assignment: CDR1 SEHNR and CDR2 FQNEAQ (reference sequence). The CDR3 is 15 residues long. Trimming at V came to 5 bases and at J to 5 bases, leaving 7 bases not matched to a gene. The CDR3 bases are TGTGCCAGCAGCCCCCAGGGGGCTAGTACCGGGGAGCTGTTTTTT. Translated, it gives CASSPQGASTGELFF.

The V gene is TRBV19, the J gene TRBJ2-3, with 7 positions matching TRBD1. The CDR3 consists of 15 residues. The germline V gene has CDR1 LNHDA and CDR2 SQIVND (reference sequence). V was pared by 6 bases and J by 2 bases, with 8 bases of the junction left unmatched. In DNA form, the CDR3 reads TGTGCCAGTAGCCCAGGACAGGCGACCACAGATACGCAGTATTTT. Translated: CASSPGQATTDTQYF.

The chain employs TRBV30 and TRBJ2-2, with a weak D call TRBD1 (5 bases). The CDR3 has 13 residues. V lost 3 bases and J 3 bases, leaving 8 bases between the germline ends. The germline CDR1 and CDR2 sequences are GTSNPN and SVGIG (reference sequence). The CDR3 DNA sequence: TGTGCCTGGAGGATAGGGGACACCGGGGAGCTGTTTTTT. It is translated as CAWRIGDTGELFF.

The V call is TRBV11-2, the J call TRBJ2-1, with a weak D call TRBD2 (6 bases). Germline assignment: CDR1 SGHAT and CDR2 FQNNGV. This CDR3 is built from 16 residues. Trimming removed 6 bases at V and 0 bases at J, with 15 bases between. In DNA, the CDR3 is TGTGCCAGCAGGCCACACGGGGGTAACTCCTACAATGAGCAGTTCTTC. Its translation: CASRPHGGNSYNEQFF. Supplemented by reference TRBV11-2 and TRBJ2-1, the full variable domain reads EAGVAQSPRYKIIEKRQSVAFWCNPISGHATLYWYQQILGQGPKLLIQFQNNGVVDDSQLPKDRFSAERLKGVDSTLKIQPAKLEDSAVYLCASRPHGGNSYNEQFFGPGTRLTVL.

The chain links TRBV28 to TRBJ1-2; D is unclear. Per the germline V gene, CDR1 is MDHEN and CDR2 is SYDVKM. The length of the CDR3 is 11 residues. V shed 6 bases and J shed 5 bases, with 7 bases lying between them. CDR3 residues: CASSRGYGYTF. The CDR3 bases are TGTGCCAGCAGCCGAGGGTATGGCTACACCTTC.

This clone was counted between two and nine times. The chain is built from TRBV11-2 and TRBJ2-5; 12 nucleotides agree with TRBD2. The CDR3 covers 18 residues. V was clipped by 5 bases and J by 5 bases; unmatched bases: 15. Per the germline V gene, CDR1 is SGHAT and CDR2 is FQNNGV. The chain's CDR3 is CASSPVRASGRARETQYF. In DNA form, the CDR3 reads TGTGCCAGCAGCCCCGTTAGAGCTAGCGGGAGGGCCAGGGAGACCCAGTACTTC.

The V and J genes are TRBV18 and TRBJ1-1; D gene ambiguous. Germline CDR1 KGHSH, CDR2 LQKENI. The V gene lost 6 bases and the J gene lost 0 bases, with 8 bases spanning the gap. The CDR3 sequence is 13 residues long. The CDR3 nucleotides read TGTGCCAGCTCGGCTACAGTGAACACTGAAGCTTTCTTT. It is translated as CASSATVNTEAFF. Using reference TRBV18 and TRBJ1-1 for the parts outside the CDR3, the full variable domain is NAGVMQNPRHLVRRRGQEARLRCSPMKGHSHVYWYRQLPEEGLKFMVYLQKENIIDESGMPKERFSAEFPKEGPSILRIQQVVRGDSAAYFCASSATVNTEAFFGQGTRLTVV.

This clone was seen many times. The CDR3 DNA reads as TGTGCCAGCAGCTTCCGGCGGGGGGGCGGGGAGACCCAGTACTTC. This codes for CASSFRRGGGETQYF. This sequence joins TRBV7-2 and TRBJ2-5, with 9 bases fitting TRBD2. Germline loops: CDR1 SGHTA, CDR2 FQGNSA. CDR3 length equals 15 residues. J was trimmed by 5 bases and V by 3 bases; bases with no gene match: 7. The variable domain in full, completed from reference TRBV7-2 and TRBJ2-5, reads GAGVSQSPSNKVTEKGKDVELRCDPISGHTALYWYRQSLGQGLEFLIYFQGNSAPDKSGLPSDRFSAERTGGSVSTLTIQRTQQEDSAVYLCASSFRRGGGETQYFGPGTRLLVL.

About this clone: At one boundary the junction diverges from the germline segment, which might be a read error. The chain employs TRBV7-8 and TRBJ2-7; weak D call: TRBD2 (6 bases). The CDR3 runs 13 residues. Germline V gives CDR1 SGHVS, CDR2 FQNEAQ. The CDR3 sequence: CASSLEVLALTNF. As DNA, the CDR3 is TGTGCCAGCAGCTTAGAAGTACTAGCTTTAACGAACTTC.